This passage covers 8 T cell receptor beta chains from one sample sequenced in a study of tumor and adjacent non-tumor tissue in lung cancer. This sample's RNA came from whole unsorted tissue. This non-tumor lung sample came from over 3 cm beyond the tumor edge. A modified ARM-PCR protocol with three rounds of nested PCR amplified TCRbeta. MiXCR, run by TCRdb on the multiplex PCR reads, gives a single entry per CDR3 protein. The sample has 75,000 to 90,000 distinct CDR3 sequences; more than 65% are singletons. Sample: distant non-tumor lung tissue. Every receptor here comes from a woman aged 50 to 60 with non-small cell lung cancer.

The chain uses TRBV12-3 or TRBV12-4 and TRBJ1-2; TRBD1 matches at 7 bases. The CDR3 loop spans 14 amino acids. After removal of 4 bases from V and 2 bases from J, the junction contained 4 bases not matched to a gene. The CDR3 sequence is CASSSGGGNYGYTF. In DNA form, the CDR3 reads TGTGCCAGCAGTTCAGGGGGTGGCAACTATGGCTACACCTTC.

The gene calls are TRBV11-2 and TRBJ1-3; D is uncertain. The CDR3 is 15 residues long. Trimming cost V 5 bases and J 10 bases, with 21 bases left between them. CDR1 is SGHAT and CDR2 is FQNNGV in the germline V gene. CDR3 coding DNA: TGTGCCAGCAGCGCAGGCATGAACCCTGGATATACCATATATTTT. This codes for CASSAGMNPGYTIYF.

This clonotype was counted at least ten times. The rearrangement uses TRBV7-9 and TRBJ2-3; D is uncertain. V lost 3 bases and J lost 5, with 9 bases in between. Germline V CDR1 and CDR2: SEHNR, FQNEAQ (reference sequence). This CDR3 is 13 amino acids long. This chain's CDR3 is CASSLRTRDTQYF. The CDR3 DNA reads TGTGCCAGCAGCTTGAGAACCCGAGATACGCAGTATTTT.

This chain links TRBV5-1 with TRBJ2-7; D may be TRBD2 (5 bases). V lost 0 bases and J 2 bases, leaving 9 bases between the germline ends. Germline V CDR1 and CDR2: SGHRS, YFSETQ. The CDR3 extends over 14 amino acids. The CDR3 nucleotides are TGCGCCAGCAGCTTGGCGGACGGGACCTACGAGCAGTACTTC. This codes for CASSLADGTYEQYF.

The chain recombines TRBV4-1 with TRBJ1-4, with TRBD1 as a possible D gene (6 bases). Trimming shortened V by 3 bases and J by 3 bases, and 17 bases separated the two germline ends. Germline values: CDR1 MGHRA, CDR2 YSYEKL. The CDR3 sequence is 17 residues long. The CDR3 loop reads CASSHPGDLGPNEKLFF. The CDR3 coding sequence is TGCGCCAGCAGCCACCCAGGGGATCTCGGACCTAATGAAAAACTGTTTTTT.

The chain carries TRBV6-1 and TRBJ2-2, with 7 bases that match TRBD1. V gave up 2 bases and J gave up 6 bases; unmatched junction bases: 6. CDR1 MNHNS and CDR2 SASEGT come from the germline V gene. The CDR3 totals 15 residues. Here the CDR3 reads CASSECRGYAGELFF. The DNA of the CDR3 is TGTGCCAGCAGTGAATGCAGGGGGTACGCCGGGGAGCTGTTTTTT.

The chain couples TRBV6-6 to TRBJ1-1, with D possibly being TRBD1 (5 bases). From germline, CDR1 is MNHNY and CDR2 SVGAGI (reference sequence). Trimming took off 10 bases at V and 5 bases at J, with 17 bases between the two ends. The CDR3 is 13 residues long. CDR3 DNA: TGTGCCAACACGCAAGGGGCCGATACTGAAGCTTTCTTT. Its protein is CANTQGADTEAFF.

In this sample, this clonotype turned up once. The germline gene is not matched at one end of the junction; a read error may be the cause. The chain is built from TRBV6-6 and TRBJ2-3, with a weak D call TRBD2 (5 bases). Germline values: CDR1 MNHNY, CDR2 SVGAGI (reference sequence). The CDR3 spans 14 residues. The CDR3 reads CANSLRGNQDTQYF. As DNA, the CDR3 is TGTGCCAACAGTTTACGGGGAAACCAAGATACGCAGTATTTT.